Below, 12 T cell receptor beta chains from the same sample are listed, as sequenced in a study of identifying expanded T cells in peripheral blood. Clones were read by immunoSEQ multiplex PCR, and TCRdb kept only the in-frame ones, dropping some. Of more than 65,000 clones listed, about 88% are singletons. Sequencing used blood. The source is a person aged 18 to 69 in good health.

This clone has a single count. The rearrangement links TRBV28 to TRBJ1-6, with D hard to call. The CDR3 loop spans 17 amino acids. Germline values: CDR1 MDHEN, CDR2 SYDVKM. V lost 3 bases and J lost 0, with 12 bases in between. Here the CDR3 DNA reads TGTGCCAGCAGTTTCGCTCGGGGTAGCTCCTATAATTCACCCCTCCACTTT. Its protein is CASSFARGSSYNSPLHF.

The chain employs TRBV4-1 and TRBJ2-7, with D maybe TRBD1 (5 bases). This CDR3 contains 16 residues. V was shortened by 1 base and J by 0 bases, with 13 bases between the two germline ends. The germline V gene has CDR1 MGHRA and CDR2 YSYEKL. The CDR3 sequence is CASSQALQGSSYEQYF. In DNA form, the CDR3 reads TGCGCCAGCAGCCAAGCGCTTCAGGGTAGCTCCTACGAGCAGTACTTC.

V gene TRBV29-1 combines with J gene TRBJ2-3, with D possibly called TRBD1 or TRBD2 (5 bases each). The CDR3 extends over 12 amino acids. The germline V gene encodes CDR1 SQVTM and CDR2 ANQGSEA. With 6 bases removed from V and 3 bases from J, the gap between germline ends came to 10 bases. CDR3 amino acids: CSVRDGTDTQYF. CDR3 DNA: TGCAGCGTGAGGGACGGTACAGATACGCAGTATTTT.

The chain employs TRBV7-8 and TRBJ2-2; D is unclear. Germline V lookup: CDR1 SGHVS, CDR2 FQNEAQ. The length of the CDR3 is 13 residues. The germline V and J ends were trimmed by 5 bases and 7 bases, with 11 bases remaining between them. The CDR3 region has the DNA TGTGCCAGCAGCCCCATCGTCGGCGGGGAGCTGTTTTTT. It codes for CASSPIVGGELFF.

The chain has TRBV19 and TRBJ1-2, with unresolved D. The CDR3 contains 12 residues. CDR1 and CDR2 (germline): LNHDA, SQIVND (reference sequence). V was shortened by 5 bases and J by 8 bases, with 12 bases between the two germline ends. CDR3 DNA sequence: TGTGCCAGTAGTCTCTCAGTGGGGGGCTACACCTTC. Translated: CASSLSVGGYTF.

The rearrangement joins TRBV7-2 to TRBJ1-2; TRBD1 matches at 8 bases. CDR3 size: 15 residues. V dropped 3 bases and J dropped 4; count of bases not matched to a gene: 7. CDR1 is SGHTA and CDR2 is FQGNSA in the germline V gene. CDR3 residues: CASSLVAGGSYGYTF. CDR3 bases: TGTGCCAGCAGCTTGGTGGCAGGGGGCTCCTATGGCTACACCTTC.

This clone is a singleton in its sample. V is TRBV2 and J is TRBJ1-1, with a weak D call TRBD1 (6 bases). The V gene lost 2 bases and the J gene lost 1 base, with 14 bases spanning the gap. Germline lookup yields CDR1 SNHLY and CDR2 FYNNEI. The CDR3 is made up of 16 amino acids. CDR3 in DNA: TGTGCCAGCAGTGAATCATGGGGGCCAGGGAACACTGAAGCTTTCTTT. The encoded protein is CASSESWGPGNTEAFF.

This clone was seen a single time. The chain has TRBV11-2 and TRBJ1-2; D gene uncertain. This CDR3 contains 13 residues. The ends were cut back, 6 bases at V and 3 bases at J, with 11 bases in the middle. The germline V gene has CDR1 SGHAT and CDR2 FQNNGV. CDR3: CASSQIVDYGYTF. As DNA, the CDR3 is TGTGCCAGCAGTCAGATTGTGGACTATGGCTACACCTTC. Variable domain in full (rest from reference TRBV11-2 and TRBJ1-2): EAGVAQSPRYKIIEKRQSVAFWCNPISGHATLYWYQQILGQGPKLLIQFQNNGVVDDSQLPKDRFSAERLKGVDSTLKIQPAKLEDSAVYLCASSQIVDYGYTFGSGTRLTVV.

For the CDR3, the DNA is TGTGCCAGCACCGCCGATCCCCGCAGGGGGCCGGTGGAGCAGTACTTC. Residues: CASTADPRRGPVEQYF. V and J are TRBV28 and TRBJ2-7, with 8 nucleotides matching TRBD1. With 7 bases clipped from V and 7 bases from J, the junction kept 18 bases outside the gene matches. The CDR3 runs to 16 residues. CDR1 is MDHEN, CDR2 SYDVKM, per germline.

The J gene is TRBJ2-1, the V gene TRBV7-2; D assignment may be TRBD1 or TRBD2 (5 bases each). The germline CDR1 and CDR2 sequences are SGHTA and FQGNSA. The V gene lost 2 bases and the J gene lost 9 bases, with 14 bases spanning the gap. The CDR3 loop spans 14 amino acids. The CDR3 bases are TGTGCCAGCAGCTTATCCACTTCTGGGGGTGAGCAGTTCTTC. This gives the protein CASSLSTSGGEQFF.

The rearrangement links TRBV11-2 to TRBJ2-5; possible D gene TRBD1, 5 bases. Germline-derived CDR1 and CDR2 are SGHAT and FQNNGV. The CDR3 runs 13 residues. Trimming shortened V by 5 bases and J by 2 bases, and 9 bases separated the two germline ends. The CDR3 loop is CASSRQGQETQYF. CDR3 nucleotide sequence: TGTGCCAGCAGCCGGCAGGGACAAGAGACCCAGTACTTC.

This chain links TRBV7-2 with TRBJ1-6; tentative D call: TRBD1 (5 bases). CDR3 size: 15 residues. Trimming left V 1 base short and J 5 bases short, with 9 bases between. In germline, CDR1 is SGHTA, CDR2 FQGNSA. The CDR3 DNA reads TGTGCCAGCAGCTTAGTCAGGGTCCATAATTCACCCCTCCACTTT. It yields the protein CASSLVRVHNSPLHF.